The rows below give T cell receptor beta chains drawn from one sample of a study of T-cell memory formation after mild COVID-19. TCRdb itself ran the 5' RACE reads through MiXCR, one entry per CDR3 protein. The sample carries approximately 300,000 distinct CDR3 sequences, 8% to 9% recorded once. The sample was PBMCs or a T cell subset sorted from them (not recorded which). These receptors were obtained from a man younger than 35 who had mild COVID-19 (a few samples of this study predate the infection). Cell type and time point are not known. Each CDR3 is given with its conserved first and last residue. D genes are given only for firm matches. Some rows have no size entry. The others give once, few or many, or a class for an expanded clone.

len: 13
d_gene: NA
v_gene: TRBV12-3/TRBV12-4
j_gene: TRBJ2-4
abundance: few
CDR3aa: CASSSRTVNIQYF
CDR3nt: TGTGCCAGCAGTTCGAGGACAGTAAACATTCAGTACTTC

len: 17
d_gene: NA
v_gene: TRBV9
j_gene: TRBJ1-6
abundance: NA
CDR3aa: CASSVAGSPGDNSPLHF
CDR3nt: TGTGCCAGCAGCGTAGCTGGTTCGCCAGGAGATAATTCACCCCTCCACTTT

len: 15
d_gene: NA
v_gene: TRBV4-2
j_gene: TRBJ2-5
abundance: NA
CDR3aa: CASSQVGGLGETQYF
CDR3nt: TGTGCCAGCAGCCAAGTCGGCGGCCTGGGAGAGACCCAGTACTTC

len: 15
d_gene: TRBD1
v_gene: TRBV5-1
j_gene: TRBJ1-6
abundance: NA
CDR3aa: CASSERQGDNSPLHF
CDR3nt: TGCGCCAGCAGCGAAAGACAGGGGGATAATTCACCCCTCCACTTT

len: 13
d_gene: NA
v_gene: TRBV5-1
j_gene: TRBJ2-1
abundance: few
CDR3aa: CASTPGTGNEQFF
CDR3nt: TGCGCCAGCACCCCGGGGACGGGCAATGAGCAGTTCTTC

len: 14
d_gene: NA
v_gene: TRBV4-1
j_gene: TRBJ2-7
abundance: NA
CDR3aa: CASSQGPAGYEQYF
CDR3nt: TGCGCCAGCAGCCAAGGGCCGGCGGGCTACGAGCAGTACTTC

len: 15
d_gene: NA
v_gene: TRBV4-3
j_gene: TRBJ1-1
abundance: NA
CDR3aa: CASSQDVGMNTEAFF
CDR3nt: TGCGCCAGCAGCCAAGATGTCGGGATGAACACTGAAGCTTTCTTT

len: 13
d_gene: NA
v_gene: TRBV20-1
j_gene: TRBJ2-5
abundance: many
CDR3aa: CSASLPDPETQYF
CDR3nt: TGCAGTGCTAGTCTTCCAGATCCGGAGACCCAGTACTTC

len: 13
d_gene: NA
v_gene: TRBV29-1
j_gene: TRBJ2-2
abundance: many
CDR3aa: CSAEGALTGELFF
CDR3nt: TGCAGCGCCGAGGGAGCGCTTACCGGGGAGCTGTTTTTT

len: 12
d_gene: NA
v_gene: TRBV29-1
j_gene: TRBJ1-2
abundance: few
CDR3aa: CSVEDPREGYTF
CDR3nt: TGCAGCGTTGAAGATCCCAGAGAGGGCTACACCTTC

len: 13
d_gene: NA
v_gene: TRBV15
j_gene: TRBJ1-5
abundance: few
CDR3aa: CATSLSPRQPQHF
CDR3nt: TGTGCCACCAGCTTAAGCCCCCGACAGCCCCAGCATTTT

len: 13
d_gene: NA
v_gene: TRBV14
j_gene: TRBJ2-5
abundance: few
CDR3aa: CASRLWYQETQYF
CDR3nt: TGTGCCAGCAGACTCTGGTACCAAGAGACCCAGTACTTC

len: 16
d_gene: NA
v_gene: TRBV18
j_gene: TRBJ1-4
abundance: NA
CDR3aa: CASSPTGRRTNEKLFF
CDR3nt: TGTGCCAGCTCACCAACAGGGAGGCGGACTAATGAAAAACTGTTTTTT

len: 13
d_gene: NA
v_gene: TRBV5-5
j_gene: TRBJ2-3
abundance: few
CDR3aa: CASPIPSTDTQYF
CDR3nt: TGTGCCAGCCCGATCCCGAGCACAGATACGCAGTATTTT

len: 16
d_gene: TRBD1
v_gene: TRBV6-1
j_gene: TRBJ2-1
abundance: many
CDR3aa: CASTRRPGQGSREQFF
CDR3nt: TGTGCCAGCACCCGACGGCCGGGACAGGGCTCTCGGGAGCAGTTCTTC

len: 12
d_gene: TRBD1
v_gene: TRBV20-1
j_gene: TRBJ2-1
abundance: NA
CDR3aa: CSAPRDSNEQFF
CDR3nt: TGCAGTGCTCCCCGGGACAGCAATGAGCAGTTCTTC

len: 16
d_gene: NA
v_gene: TRBV7-6
j_gene: TRBJ2-1
abundance: few
CDR3aa: CASSPYSGYGYNEQFF
CDR3nt: TGTGCCAGCAGCCCGTACTCAGGGTACGGCTACAATGAGCAGTTCTTC

len: 15
d_gene: NA
v_gene: TRBV5-1
j_gene: TRBJ2-4
abundance: few
CDR3aa: CASSSLSGPGDIQYF
CDR3nt: TGCGCCAGCAGCTCCCTTAGCGGCCCCGGGGACATTCAGTACTTC

len: 14
d_gene: NA
v_gene: TRBV7-6
j_gene: TRBJ1-1
abundance: few
CDR3aa: CASSPWPGNTEAFF
CDR3nt: TGTGCCAGCAGCCCTTGGCCGGGGAACACTGAAGCTTTCTTT

len: 13
d_gene: NA
v_gene: TRBV27
j_gene: TRBJ1-1
abundance: few
CDR3aa: CASSLMKNTEAFF
CDR3nt: TGTGCCAGCAGTTTAATGAAGAACACTGAAGCTTTCTTT

len: 11
d_gene: NA
v_gene: TRBV12-3/TRBV12-4
j_gene: TRBJ1-1
abundance: NA
CDR3aa: CASSQTVEAFF
CDR3nt: TGTGCCAGCAGTCAGACGGTTGAAGCTTTCTTT

len: 15
d_gene: NA
v_gene: TRBV9
j_gene: TRBJ2-2
abundance: NA
CDR3aa: CASSVVETGTGELFF
CDR3nt: TGTGCCAGCAGCGTAGTAGAGACGGGTACCGGGGAGCTGTTTTTT

len: 16
d_gene: NA
v_gene: TRBV5-1
j_gene: TRBJ2-2
abundance: NA
CDR3aa: CASSLWAGENTGELFF
CDR3nt: TGCGCCAGCAGCTTGTGGGCGGGCGAGAACACCGGGGAGCTGTTTTTT

len: 14
d_gene: NA
v_gene: TRBV9
j_gene: TRBJ1-3
abundance: NA
CDR3aa: CASSDEFSGNTIYF
CDR3nt: TGTGCCAGCAGCGATGAGTTCTCTGGAAACACCATATATTTT

len: 14
d_gene: NA
v_gene: TRBV20-1
j_gene: TRBJ2-7
abundance: many
CDR3aa: CSARSYSSTYEQYF
CDR3nt: TGCAGTGCTAGATCTTATAGTAGCACCTACGAGCAGTACTTC

len: 13
d_gene: NA
v_gene: TRBV5-4
j_gene: TRBJ2-7
abundance: NA
CDR3aa: CASSLASSYEQYF
CDR3nt: TGTGCCAGCAGCTTGGCCTCGTCTTACGAGCAGTACTTC

len: 13
d_gene: TRBD2
v_gene: TRBV20-1
j_gene: TRBJ2-3
abundance: many
CDR3aa: CSAGTSRTDTQYF
CDR3nt: TGCAGTGCCGGGACTAGCCGTACAGATACGCAGTATTTT

len: 15
d_gene: NA
v_gene: TRBV7-2
j_gene: TRBJ1-6
abundance: many
CDR3aa: CASSLEGQGRAPLHF
CDR3nt: TGTGCCAGCAGCTTAGAAGGGCAAGGGAGGGCACCCCTCCACTTT